The 2 T cell receptor beta chains below all came from one sample that was sequenced in a study of blood T cell repertoires in COVID-19. Profiled with immunoSEQ multiplex PCR; TCRdb holds only in-frame clones, not every one. The data contain 100,000 to 150,000 clones, 70% to 90% of them singletons. Sequenced sample: peripheral blood. All receptors derive from a man in his sixties or seventies with active COVID-19.

This clone was seen a few times. The CDR3 DNA follows: TGCGCCAGCAGCTTGTATTCAGGCTATGGCTACACCTTC. This translates into CASSLYSGYGYTF. This rearrangement joins TRBV5-1 to TRBJ1-2; D gene unclear. This CDR3 region has 13 residues. Germline V gene data show CDR1 as SGHRS and CDR2 as YFSETQ. The ends were cut back, 1 base at V and 4 bases at J, with 8 bases in the middle.

The chain combines TRBV2 with TRBJ1-5, with TRBD1 as a possible D gene (6 bases). V shed 6 bases and J shed 2 bases, with 8 bases lying between them. This CDR3 comprises 13 residues. Germline V gene data show CDR1 as SNHLY and CDR2 as FYNNEI. The CDR3 coding sequence is TGTGCCAGCAGCTCAGGGGGCAATCAGCCCCAGCATTTT. Its translation: CASSSGGNQPQHF.